The 14 T cell receptor beta chains given below trace back to one sample, sequenced in a study of OX40 agonist ivuxolimab in advanced cancers. The protocol was immunoSEQ multiplex PCR, while the TCRdb copy is restricted to in-frame clones and leaves out a portion. The table has tens of thousands of clones, about nine tenths seen once. The starting material was CD4+ or CD8+ T cells sorted from blood, obtained in a trial of the OX40 agonist ivuxolimab. All receptors come from an adult with an advanced solid tumor such as melanoma, head and neck, liver or kidney cancer.

The rearrangement links TRBV4-1 to TRBJ2-7; TRBD1 matches at 8 bases. J gave up 2 bases and V 1 base, and 4 bases lay outside the gene matches. Germline assignment: CDR1 MGHRA and CDR2 YSYEKL. The CDR3 sequence is 15 residues long. DNA of the CDR3: TGCGCCAGCAGCCAAGGTACAGGGGGTACCTACGAGCAGTACTTC. It translates to CASSQGTGGTYEQYF.

This rearrangement joins TRBV5-1 to TRBJ2-1; TRBD2 is a possible D gene (6 bases). The CDR3 consists of 14 residues. Germline assignment: CDR1 SGHRS and CDR2 YFSETQ. Trimming removed 3 bases at V and 8 bases at J, with 15 bases between. The CDR3 spells CASSSAGFSDEQFF. CDR3 sequence (DNA): TGCGCCAGCAGCTCCGCGGGATTTTCGGATGAGCAGTTCTTC.

The V and J genes are TRBV11-3 and TRBJ2-1, with 10 bases lining up with TRBD2. Germline CDR1 is SGHNT and CDR2 is YENEEA. The length of the CDR3 is 16 residues. V lost 1 base to trimming and J lost 8 bases; unmatched junction nucleotides: 8. As DNA, the CDR3 is TGTGCCAGCAGCTTAGGGCAGCGGGAGGGCCCAGATGAGCAGTTCTTC. This sequence encodes CASSLGQREGPDEQFF.

This sequence joins TRBV7-9 and TRBJ2-2, with 15 positions matching TRBD2. The germline V gene encodes CDR1 SEHNR and CDR2 FQNEAQ (reference sequence). V gave up 4 bases and J gave up 7 bases; unmatched junction bases: 13. The CDR3 runs 19 residues. The CDR3 nucleotides are TGTGCCAGCAGCTCTCCGCGGGGACTAGCGGGAGGAGCCGGCGGGGAGCTGTTTTTT. Protein sequence: CASSSPRGLAGGAGGELFF. The variable domain in full, completed from reference TRBV7-9 and TRBJ2-2, reads DTGVSQNPRHKITKRGQNVTFRCDPISEHNRLYWYRQTLGQGPEFLTYFQNEAQLEKSRLLSDRFSAERPKGSFSTLEIQRTEQGDSAMYLCASSSPRGLAGGAGGELFFGEGSRLTVL.

The chain joins TRBV19 to TRBJ2-1, with D possibly TRBD2 on 7 matching bases. V dropped 5 bases and J dropped 7 bases, with 24 bases sitting between them. CDR3 length equals 17 residues. Germline-derived CDR1 and CDR2 are LNHDA and SQIVND (reference sequence). As DNA, the CDR3 is TGTGCCAGTAGTGTCTCGGGTTTTGAACAGGGAGGGAATGAGCAGTTCTTC. Residues: CASSVSGFEQGGNEQFF.

The rearrangement joins TRBV7-2 to TRBJ2-2; 7 nucleotides agree with TRBD2. Trimming took 5 bases from V and 7 from J; bases not matched to a gene: 10. Germline assignment: CDR1 SGHTA and CDR2 FQGNSA. CDR3 length equals 15 residues. The CDR3 reads CASSVLGLMDGELFF. In nucleotides, the CDR3 is TGTGCCAGCAGCGTTTTGGGACTAATGGACGGGGAGCTGTTTTTT.

The chain employs TRBV2 and TRBJ2-2; TRBD2 agrees at 14 bases. Trimming at V came to 4 bases and at J to 2 bases, leaving 3 bases not matched to a gene. CDR3 length: 17 residues. The V gene's germline CDR1 is SNHLY and CDR2 FYNNEI. CDR3 amino acids: CASSGTSGRTNTGELFF. CDR3 sequence (DNA): TGTGCCAGCAGTGGGACTAGCGGGAGGACCAACACCGGGGAGCTGTTTTTT.

V is TRBV7-2 and J is TRBJ1-2; 9 bases fit TRBD1. J lost 8 bases, V lost 5 bases, and 12 bases had no gene match. The germline V gene encodes CDR1 SGHTA and CDR2 FQGNSA. The CDR3 loop spans 15 amino acids. DNA for the CDR3: TGTGCCAGCAGCAGGCGCGGACAGGGGTCGAAAGGCTACACCTTC. This translates into CASSRRGQGSKGYTF.

The CDR3 DNA sequence: TGTGCCAGCAGTTTTGCTCCAGGGGCTCCCCTTCAGCATTTT. As protein: CASSFAPGAPLQHF. This chain joins TRBV27 and TRBJ1-5, with D perhaps matching TRBD1 (6 bases). Trimming shortened V by 3 bases and J by 13 bases, and 19 bases separated the two germline ends. Germline V gene data show CDR1 as MNHEY and CDR2 as SMNVEV (reference sequence). The CDR3 sequence is 14 residues long.

The rearrangement joins TRBV5-1 to TRBJ2-1, with 9 bases matching TRBD2. The CDR3 runs to 13 residues. Trimming at V came to 4 bases and at J to 8 bases, leaving 4 bases not matched to a gene. Germline V gives CDR1 SGHRS, CDR2 YFSETQ. The CDR3 DNA is TGCGCCAGCAGCATAAGACTAGCGGATGAGCAGTTCTTC. It translates to CASSIRLADEQFF.

This clone was picked up one time. The chain links TRBV15 to TRBJ1-3, with 10 bases matching TRBD1. There are 18 residues in the CDR3. The V and J ends lost 5 bases and 0 bases, in that order; junction bases with no gene match: 10. Germline V gives CDR1 LNHNV, CDR2 YYDKDF (reference sequence). DNA of the CDR3: TGTGCCACCAGCGGGACAGGGGCCAGTTATCTCTCTGGAAACACCATATATTTT. Translation: CATSGTGASYLSGNTIYF.

The J gene is TRBJ2-3, the V gene TRBV7-2, with no clear D. Between the trimmed V and J ends, which lost 4 bases and 2 bases, there was a span of 10 bases. The CDR3 length is 14 residues. Germline V lookup: CDR1 SGHTA, CDR2 FQGNSA. DNA for the CDR3: TGTGCCAGCAGCTCCCATCGGGTCACAGATACGCAGTATTTT. Protein sequence: CASSSHRVTDTQYF.

The chain links TRBV10-2 to TRBJ2-4; D not resolved. The CDR3 sequence is 15 residues long. The V end was cut by 1 base, the J end by 7 bases, with 14 bases between. Germline V gene sequence: CDR1 WSHSY, CDR2 SAAADI. The CDR3 bases are TGCGCCAGCAGTGAGTTTAGTGGAGTTAGGAACATTCAGTACTTC. Translation gives CASSEFSGVRNIQYF.

The CDR3 spells CASSSGRGETNEKLFF. The CDR3 coding sequence is TGTGCCAGCAGCTCGGGACGGGGAGAAACTAATGAAAAACTGTTTTTT. V and J are TRBV11-3 and TRBJ1-4; D perhaps matches TRBD1 (5 bases). The V and J ends lost 4 bases and 1 base respectively, with 13 bases between them. CDR3 length: 16 residues. Germline V CDR1 and CDR2: SGHNT, YENEEA.